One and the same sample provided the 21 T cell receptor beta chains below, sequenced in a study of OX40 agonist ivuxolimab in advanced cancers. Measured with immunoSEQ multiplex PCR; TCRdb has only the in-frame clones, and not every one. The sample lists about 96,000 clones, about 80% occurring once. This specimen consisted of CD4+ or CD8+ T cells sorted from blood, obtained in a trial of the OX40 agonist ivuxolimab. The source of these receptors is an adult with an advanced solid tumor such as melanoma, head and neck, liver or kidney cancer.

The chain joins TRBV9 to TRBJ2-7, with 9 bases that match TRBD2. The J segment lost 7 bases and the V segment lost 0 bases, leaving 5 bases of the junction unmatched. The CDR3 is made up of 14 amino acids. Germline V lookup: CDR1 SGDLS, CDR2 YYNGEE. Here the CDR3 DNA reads TGTGCCAGCAGCGTAGGCGGGGGGGCCGGTGAGCAGTACTTC. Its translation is CASSVGGGAGEQYF.

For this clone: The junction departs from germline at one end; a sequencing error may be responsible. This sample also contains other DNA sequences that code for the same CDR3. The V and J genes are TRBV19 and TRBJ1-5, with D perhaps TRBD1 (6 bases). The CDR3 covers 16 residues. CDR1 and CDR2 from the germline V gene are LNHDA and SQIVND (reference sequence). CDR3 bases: TGCGCCAGTAGTATTCCCGGGACAACTGGCAATCAGCCCCAGCATTTT. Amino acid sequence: CASSIPGTTGNQPQHF.

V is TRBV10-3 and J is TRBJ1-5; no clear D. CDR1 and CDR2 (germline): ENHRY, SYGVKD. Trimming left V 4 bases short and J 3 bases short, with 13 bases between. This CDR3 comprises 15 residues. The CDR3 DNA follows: TGTGCCATCAGTGTCTCCGACCGGGACAATCAGCCCCAGCATTTT. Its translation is CAISVSDRDNQPQHF.

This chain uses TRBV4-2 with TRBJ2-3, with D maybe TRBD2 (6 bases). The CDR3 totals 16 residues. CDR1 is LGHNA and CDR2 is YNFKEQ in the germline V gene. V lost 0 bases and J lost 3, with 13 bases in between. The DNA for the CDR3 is TGTGCCAGCAGCCAAGATCGAAGTCTAGCGACAGATACGCAGTATTTT. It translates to CASSQDRSLATDTQYF.

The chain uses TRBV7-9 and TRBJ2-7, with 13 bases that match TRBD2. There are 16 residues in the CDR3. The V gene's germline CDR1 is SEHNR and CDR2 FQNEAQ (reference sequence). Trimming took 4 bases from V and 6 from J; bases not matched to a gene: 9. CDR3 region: CASSYFGGTSGVEQYF. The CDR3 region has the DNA TGTGCCAGCAGCTATTTTGGGGGGACTAGCGGGGTCGAGCAGTACTTC.

The CDR3 spells CASSSRSSSTDTQYF. The CDR3 nucleotides are TGTGCCAGCAGCTCGCGGAGTTCTAGCACAGATACGCAGTATTTT. This chain connects TRBV7-2 to TRBJ2-3; D remains unclear. This CDR3 is built from 15 residues. Germline values: CDR1 SGHTA, CDR2 FQGNSA. Trimming took off 4 bases at V and 0 bases at J, with 11 bases between the two ends.

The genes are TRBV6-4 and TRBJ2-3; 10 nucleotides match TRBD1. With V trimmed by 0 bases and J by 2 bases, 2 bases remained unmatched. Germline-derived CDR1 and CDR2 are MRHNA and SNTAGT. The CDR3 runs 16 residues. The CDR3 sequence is CASSDSGTGVTDTQYF. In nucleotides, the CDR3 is TGTGCCAGCAGTGACTCAGGGACAGGGGTCACAGATACGCAGTATTTT.

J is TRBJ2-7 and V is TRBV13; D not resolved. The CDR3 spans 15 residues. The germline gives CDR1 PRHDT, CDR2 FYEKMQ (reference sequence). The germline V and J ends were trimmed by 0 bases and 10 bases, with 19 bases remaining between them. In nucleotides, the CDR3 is TGTGCCAGCAGCTTAGGGCCAGGTGGTTCCCTGCCACAGTACTTC. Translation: CASSLGPGGSLPQYF.

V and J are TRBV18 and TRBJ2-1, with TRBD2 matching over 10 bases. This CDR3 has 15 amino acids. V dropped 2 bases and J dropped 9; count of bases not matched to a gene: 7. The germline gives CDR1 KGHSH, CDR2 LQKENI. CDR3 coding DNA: TGTGCCAGCTCACCAATCCTAGCGGGAGTAGTTGAGCAGTTCTTC. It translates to CASSPILAGVVEQFF. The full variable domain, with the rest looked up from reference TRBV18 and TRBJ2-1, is NAGVMQNPRHLVRRRGQEARLRCSPMKGHSHVYWYRQLPEEGLKFMVYLQKENIIDESGMPKERFSAEFPKEGPSILRIQQVVRGDSAAYFCASSPILAGVVEQFFGPGTRLTVL.

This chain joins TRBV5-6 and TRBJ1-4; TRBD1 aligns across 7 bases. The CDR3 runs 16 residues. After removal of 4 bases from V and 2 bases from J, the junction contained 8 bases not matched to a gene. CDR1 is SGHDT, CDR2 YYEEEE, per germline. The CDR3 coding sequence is TGTGCCAGCAGCCCTACAGGGGTAGCGACTAATGAAAAACTGTTTTTT. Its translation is CASSPTGVATNEKLFF.

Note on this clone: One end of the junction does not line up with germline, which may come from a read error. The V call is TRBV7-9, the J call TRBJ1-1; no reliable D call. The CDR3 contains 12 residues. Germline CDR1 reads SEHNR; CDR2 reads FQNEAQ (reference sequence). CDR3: CASSLGQARSTF. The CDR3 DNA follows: TGTGCCAGCAGCTTAGGTCAAGCCAGGTCAACATTT.

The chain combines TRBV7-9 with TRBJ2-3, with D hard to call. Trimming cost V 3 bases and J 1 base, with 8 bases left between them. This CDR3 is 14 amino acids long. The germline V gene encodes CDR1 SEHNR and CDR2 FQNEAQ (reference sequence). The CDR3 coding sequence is TGTGCCAGCAGCTTTAAGCAGGGCACAGATACGCAGTATTTT. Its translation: CASSFKQGTDTQYF. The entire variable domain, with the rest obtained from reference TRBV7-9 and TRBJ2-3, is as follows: DTGVSQNPRHKITKRGQNVTFRCDPISEHNRLYWYRQTLGQGPEFLTYFQNEAQLEKSRLLSDRFSAERPKGSFSTLEIQRTEQGDSAMYLCASSFKQGTDTQYFGPGTRLTVL.

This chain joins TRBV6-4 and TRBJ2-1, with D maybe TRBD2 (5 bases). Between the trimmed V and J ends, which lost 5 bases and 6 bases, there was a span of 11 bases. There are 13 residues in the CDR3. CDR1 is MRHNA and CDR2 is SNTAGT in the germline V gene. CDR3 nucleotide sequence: TGTGCCAGCAGTCCCGAGGGCCCCAATGAGCAGTTCTTC. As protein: CASSPEGPNEQFF.

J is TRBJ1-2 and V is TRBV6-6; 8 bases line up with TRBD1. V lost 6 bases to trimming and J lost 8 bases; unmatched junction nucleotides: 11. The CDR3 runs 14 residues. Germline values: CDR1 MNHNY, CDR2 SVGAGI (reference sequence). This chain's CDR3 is CASSWAGGARGYTF. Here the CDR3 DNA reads TGTGCCAGCAGCTGGGCAGGGGGCGCGAGAGGCTACACCTTC.

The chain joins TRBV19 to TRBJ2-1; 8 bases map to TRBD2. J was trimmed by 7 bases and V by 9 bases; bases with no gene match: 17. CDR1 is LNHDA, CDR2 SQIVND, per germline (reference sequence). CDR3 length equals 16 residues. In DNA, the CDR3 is TGTGCCAGCAGGTTCAGGACCGCGGGAGGATGGAATGAGCAGTTCTTC. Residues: CASRFRTAGGWNEQFF.

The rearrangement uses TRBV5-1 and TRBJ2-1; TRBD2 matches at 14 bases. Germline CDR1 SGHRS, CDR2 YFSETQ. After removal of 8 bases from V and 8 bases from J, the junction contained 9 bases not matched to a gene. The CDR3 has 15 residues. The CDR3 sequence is CASRTSGGPFDEQFF. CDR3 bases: TGCGCCAGTCGGACTAGCGGGGGGCCCTTCGATGAGCAGTTCTTC.

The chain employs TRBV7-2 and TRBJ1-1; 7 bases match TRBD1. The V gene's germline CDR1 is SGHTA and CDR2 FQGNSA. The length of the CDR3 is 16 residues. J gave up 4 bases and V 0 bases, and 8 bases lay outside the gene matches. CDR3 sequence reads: CASSLAGDRVGTEAFF. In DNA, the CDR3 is TGTGCCAGCAGCTTAGCTGGCGACAGGGTGGGCACTGAAGCTTTCTTT.

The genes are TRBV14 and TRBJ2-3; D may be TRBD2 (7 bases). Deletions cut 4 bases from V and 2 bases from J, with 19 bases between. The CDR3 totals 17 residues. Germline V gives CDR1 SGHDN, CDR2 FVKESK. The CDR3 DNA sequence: TGTGCCAGCAGCCCGGAGGCGGGGGCCTTGAACACAGATACGCAGTATTTT. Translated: CASSPEAGALNTDTQYF.

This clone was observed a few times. This CDR3 is CASSAHNEQFF. In DNA form, the CDR3 reads TGTGCCAGCAGCGCCCACAATGAGCAGTTCTTC. The V call is TRBV13, the J call TRBJ2-1; D unresolved. Germline CDR1 reads PRHDT; CDR2 reads FYEKMQ (reference sequence). The CDR3 is 11 amino acids. The germline V and J ends were trimmed by 5 bases and 5 bases, with 4 bases remaining between them.

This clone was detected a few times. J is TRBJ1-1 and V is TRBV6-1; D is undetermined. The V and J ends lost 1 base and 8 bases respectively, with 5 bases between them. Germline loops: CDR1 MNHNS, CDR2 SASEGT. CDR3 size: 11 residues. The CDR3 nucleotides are TGTGCCAGCAGTGAAGGCGGCGAAGCTTTCTTT. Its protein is CASSEGGEAFF.

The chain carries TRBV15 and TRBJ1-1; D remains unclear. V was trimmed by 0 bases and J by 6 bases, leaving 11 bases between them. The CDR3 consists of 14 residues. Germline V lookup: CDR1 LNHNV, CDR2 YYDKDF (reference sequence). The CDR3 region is CATSRDLGIPEAFF. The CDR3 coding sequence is TGTGCCACCAGCAGAGATCTGGGGATACCTGAAGCTTTCTTT.